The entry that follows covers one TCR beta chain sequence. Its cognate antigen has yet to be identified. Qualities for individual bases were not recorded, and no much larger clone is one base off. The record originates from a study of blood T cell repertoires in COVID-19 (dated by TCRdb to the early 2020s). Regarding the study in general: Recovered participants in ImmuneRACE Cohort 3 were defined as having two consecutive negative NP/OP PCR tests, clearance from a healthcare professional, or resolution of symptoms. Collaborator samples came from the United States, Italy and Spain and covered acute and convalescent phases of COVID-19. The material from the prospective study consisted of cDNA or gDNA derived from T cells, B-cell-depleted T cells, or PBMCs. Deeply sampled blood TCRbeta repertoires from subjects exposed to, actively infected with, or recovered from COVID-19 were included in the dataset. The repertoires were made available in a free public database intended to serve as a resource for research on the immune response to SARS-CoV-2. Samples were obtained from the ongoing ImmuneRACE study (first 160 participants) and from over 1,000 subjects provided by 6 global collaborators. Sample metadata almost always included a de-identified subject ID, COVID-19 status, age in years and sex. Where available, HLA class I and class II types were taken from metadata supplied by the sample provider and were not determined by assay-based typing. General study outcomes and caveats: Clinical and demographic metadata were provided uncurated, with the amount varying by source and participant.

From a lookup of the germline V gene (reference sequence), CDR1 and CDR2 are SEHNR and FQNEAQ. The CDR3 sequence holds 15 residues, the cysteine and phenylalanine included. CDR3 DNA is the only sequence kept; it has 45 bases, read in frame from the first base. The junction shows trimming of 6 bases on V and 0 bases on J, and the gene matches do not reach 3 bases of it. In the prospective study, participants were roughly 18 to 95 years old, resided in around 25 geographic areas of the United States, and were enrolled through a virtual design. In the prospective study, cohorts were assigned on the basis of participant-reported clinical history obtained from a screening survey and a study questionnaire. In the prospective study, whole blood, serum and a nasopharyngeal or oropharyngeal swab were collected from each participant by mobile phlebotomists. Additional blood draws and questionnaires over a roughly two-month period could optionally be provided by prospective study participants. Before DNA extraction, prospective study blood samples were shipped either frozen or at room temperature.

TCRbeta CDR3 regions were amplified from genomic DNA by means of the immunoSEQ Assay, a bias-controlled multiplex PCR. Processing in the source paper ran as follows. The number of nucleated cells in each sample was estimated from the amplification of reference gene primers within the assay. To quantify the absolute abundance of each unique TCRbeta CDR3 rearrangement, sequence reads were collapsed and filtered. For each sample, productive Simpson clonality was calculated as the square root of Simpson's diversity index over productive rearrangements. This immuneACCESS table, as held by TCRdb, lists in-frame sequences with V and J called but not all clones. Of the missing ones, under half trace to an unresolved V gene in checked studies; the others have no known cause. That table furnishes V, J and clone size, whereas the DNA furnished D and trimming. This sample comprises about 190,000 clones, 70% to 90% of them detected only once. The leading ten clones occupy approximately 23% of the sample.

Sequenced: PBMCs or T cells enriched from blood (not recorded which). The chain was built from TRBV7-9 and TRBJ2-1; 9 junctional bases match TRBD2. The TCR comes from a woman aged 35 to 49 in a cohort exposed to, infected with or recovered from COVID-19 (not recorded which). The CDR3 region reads CASSFSGSSYNEQFF. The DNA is TGTGCCAGCAGTTTTAGCGGGAGCTCCTACAATGAGCAGTTCTTC.